This T cell receptor (beta chain) was observed in a study of T cell responses to AZD1222 COVID-19 vaccine. CDR1 LGHNA and CDR2 YSLEER come from the germline V gene. V was pared by 3 bases and J by 5 bases, with 10 bases between. This CDR3 contains 14 residues. Here immunoSEQ multiplex PCR was the method, and the copy in TCRdb shows in-frame clones only, minus some. Of about 200,000 clones in the sample, under 95% were seen once. This TCR derives from an adult in good health. The specimen was peripheral blood, collected on day 0 of MenACWY control vaccination. The rearrangement uses TRBV4-3 and TRBJ1-4; unclear D gene. The CDR3 bases are TGCGCCAGCAGCCAGGTGGCCCAAAATGAAAAACTGTTTTTT. Its translation: CASSQVAQNEKLFF.